This entry lists 19 T cell receptor beta chains sequenced from one sample in a study of blood T cell repertoires in COVID-19. The assay was immunoSEQ multiplex PCR, and TCRdb's table has in-frame clones only and misses some. The table has over 100,000 clones, roughly four fifths seen once. Sequenced sample: peripheral blood. These receptors all come from a woman aged 80 or over with active or convalescent COVID-19.

This clone was detected only once. The chain is built from TRBV4-1 and TRBJ1-2; D gene uncertain. The CDR3 contains 15 residues. The V end lost 4 bases, the J end lost 1 base, and 13 bases lay between the germline ends. Germline-derived CDR1 and CDR2 are MGHRA and YSYEKL. As DNA, the CDR3 is TGCGCCAGCAGCCTTGCCCAGGATCTTAACTATGGCTACACCTTC. Translation gives CASSLAQDLNYGYTF.

This chain connects TRBV7-2 to TRBJ2-2; D is possibly TRBD2 (5 bases). This CDR3 region has 15 residues. Germline CDR1 reads SGHTA; CDR2 reads FQGNSA. Trimming took off 3 bases at V and 4 bases at J, with 12 bases between the two ends. In DNA form, the CDR3 reads TGTGCCAGCAGCTTCGGGATTAGAGGCACCGGGGAGCTGTTTTTT. Residues: CASSFGIRGTGELFF.

The chain couples TRBV4-3 to TRBJ1-4; D is possibly TRBD1 (5 bases). CDR1 and CDR2 from the germline V gene are LGHNA and YSLEER. Trimming cost V 4 bases and J 7 bases, with 13 bases left between them. The CDR3 sequence is 14 residues long. The CDR3 DNA is TGCGCCAGCAGCCTCCAGGGAGGTGGTGAAAAACTGTTTTTT. Protein sequence: CASSLQGGGEKLFF.

The chain couples TRBV29-1 to TRBJ2-3; 7 nucleotides agree with TRBD1. Germline V gene lookup returns CDR1 SQVTM and CDR2 ANQGSEA. After removal of 2 bases from V and 3 bases from J, the junction contained 2 bases not matched to a gene. The CDR3 sequence is 13 residues long. The CDR3 DNA follows: TGCAGCGTTGAAAAACAGGGGACAGATACGCAGTATTTT. Protein product: CSVEKQGTDTQYF.

The chain has TRBV5-5 and TRBJ1-2; D not resolved. The CDR3 has 15 residues. The V end lost 0 bases, the J end lost 4 bases, and 13 bases lay between the germline ends. Germline V CDR1 and CDR2: SGHKS, YYEKEE (reference sequence). The CDR3 DNA reads TGTGCCAGCAGCTTGGGGGCAGGCGTCGGCTATGGCTACACCTTC. Its protein is CASSLGAGVGYGYTF.

V and J are TRBV30 and TRBJ2-1, with 11 bases aligning to TRBD2. From germline, CDR1 is GTSNPN and CDR2 SVGIG (reference sequence). V dropped 5 bases and J dropped 6; count of bases not matched to a gene: 0. The CDR3 runs 12 residues. For the CDR3, the DNA is TGTGCCTGGGGGACTAGCGGCAATGAGCAGTTCTTC. It translates to CAWGTSGNEQFF.

The chain combines TRBV10-3 with TRBJ1-6; 8 bases line up with TRBD1. The CDR3 runs 15 residues. Trimming took 5 bases from V and 7 from J; bases not matched to a gene: 7. Germline loops: CDR1 ENHRY, CDR2 SYGVKD. CDR3: CAISSGQGLNSPLHF. Here the CDR3 DNA reads TGTGCCATCAGTTCAGGACAGGGACTAAATTCACCCCTCCACTTT.

The rearrangement links TRBV10-3 to TRBJ2-3; tentative D call: TRBD2 (5 bases). The CDR3 extends over 14 amino acids. V gave up 2 bases and J gave up 6 bases, with 12 bases separating them. In germline, CDR1 is ENHRY, CDR2 SYGVKD. The CDR3 DNA is TGTGCCATCAGTGAGGGACTTGCCCGGGATACGCAGTATTTT. Amino acids: CAISEGLARDTQYF.

On this clone itself: This same CDR3 is encoded by further DNA sequences in the sample. The genes are TRBV5-4 and TRBJ1-2; D not certain. The CDR3 has 13 amino acids. Germline V gene sequence: CDR1 SGHNT, CDR2 YYREEE (reference sequence). Trimming removed 4 bases at V and 4 bases at J, with 11 bases between. The CDR3 DNA reads TGTGCCAGCAGCCTCGACACGAGCTATGGCTACACCTTC. Translating it yields CASSLDTSYGYTF.

The chain carries TRBV5-1 and TRBJ1-2; 9 bases are a match to TRBD1. CDR3 length: 15 residues. Per the germline V gene, CDR1 is SGHRS and CDR2 is YFSETQ. Trimming cost V 4 bases and J 6 bases; bases outside gene matches: 10. The CDR3 DNA is TGCGCCAGCAGCCTATCCGGGACAGGGAAGGATGGCTACACCTTC. Residues: CASSLSGTGKDGYTF.

This clone appeared once. The CDR3 loop reads CASSLGGTSGSNEQFF. The CDR3 DNA sequence: TGCGCCAGCAGCTTGGGGGGGACTAGCGGGAGCAATGAGCAGTTCTTC. The chain combines TRBV5-1 with TRBJ2-1; 14 nucleotides agree with TRBD2. V shed 0 bases and J 6 bases; nucleotides not matched to a gene: 2. In germline, CDR1 is SGHRS, CDR2 YFSETQ. The CDR3 has 16 amino acids.

The chain recombines TRBV5-1 with TRBJ2-7; 8 nucleotides align to TRBD1. The CDR3 has 17 residues. Germline CDR1 and CDR2: SGHRS and YFSETQ. V gave up 0 bases and J gave up 8 bases; unmatched junction bases: 16. DNA for the CDR3: TGCGCCAGCAGCTTGGGGTCTACAGGGGGGACAGTTAAACAGCAGTACTTC. The encoded protein is CASSLGSTGGTVKQQYF. The full variable domain, its missing parts supplied by reference TRBV5-1 and TRBJ2-7, is KAGVTQTPRYLIKTRGQQVTLSCSPISGHRSVSWYQQTPGQGLQFLFEYFSETQRNKGNFPGRFSGRQFSNSRSEMNVSTLELGDSALYLCASSLGSTGGTVKQQYFGPGTRLTVT.

V and J are TRBV11-2 and TRBJ1-3; no firm D call. Per germline, CDR1 SGHAT and CDR2 FQNNGV. The CDR3 totals 13 residues. Trimming left V 5 bases short and J 4 bases short, with 9 bases between. The CDR3 here is CASSASSGNTIYF. CDR3 DNA: TGTGCCAGCAGCGCAAGTAGCGGAAACACCATATATTTT.

This clone has a single count. The genes are TRBV27 and TRBJ2-1, with D unresolved. In germline, CDR1 is MNHEY, CDR2 SMNVEV (reference sequence). The V and J ends lost 4 bases and 0 bases respectively, with 19 bases between them. CDR3 length: 18 amino acids. The DNA for the CDR3 is TGTGCCAGCAGTTCCGTCCTCAAACCGCCGAGCTCCTACAATGAGCAGTTCTTC. As protein: CASSSVLKPPSSYNEQFF.

The V and J genes are TRBV28 and TRBJ1-2; D is ambiguous. Germline V gene lookup returns CDR1 MDHEN and CDR2 SYDVKM. The CDR3 runs to 14 residues. Trimming cost V 6 bases and J 0 bases, with 11 bases left between them. The CDR3 DNA is TGTGCCAGCAGACCTCCGGGGTCTAACTATGGCTACACCTTC. Translating it yields CASRPPGSNYGYTF.

The chain couples TRBV23-1 to TRBJ1-1; perhaps TRBD1 as D (6 bases). TRBV23-1 falls under the ORF class, with uncertain function. The V end was cut by 1 base, the J end by 10 bases, with 19 bases between. The CDR3 runs 15 residues. The CDR3 DNA follows: TGCGCCAGCAGTCAATTGACCAGGGGTATATTCGGAGCTTTCTTT. Its translation: CASSQLTRGIFGAFF.

CDR3 sequence: CASSVSGTGNTGELFF. For the CDR3, the DNA is TGTGCCAGCAGTGTATCGGGGACAGGGAACACCGGGGAGCTGTTTTTT. The V gene is TRBV28, the J gene TRBJ2-2; 8 bases line up with TRBD1. This CDR3 is built from 16 residues. V trimming: 5 bases; J trimming: 1 base; junction bases outside the gene matches: 6. Germline CDR1 reads MDHEN; CDR2 reads SYDVKM.

The genes are TRBV7-9 and TRBJ2-2; 10 nucleotides line up with TRBD2. The CDR3 has 17 residues. The V gene's germline CDR1 is SEHNR and CDR2 FQNEAQ (reference sequence). The J segment lost 0 bases and the V segment lost 2 bases, leaving 3 bases of the junction unmatched. The CDR3 nucleotides are TGTGCCAGCAGCTTATCTAGCGGGGGTCCGAACACCGGGGAGCTGTTTTTT. Translation: CASSLSSGGPNTGELFF. The entire variable domain, with the rest obtained from reference TRBV7-9 and TRBJ2-2, is as follows: DTGVSQNPRHKITKRGQNVTFRCDPISEHNRLYWYRQTLGQGPEFLTYFQNEAQLEKSRLLSDRFSAERPKGSFSTLEIQRTEQGDSAMYLCASSLSSGGPNTGELFFGEGSRLTVL.

This chain links TRBV9 with TRBJ1-2; 8 bases match TRBD1. There are 13 residues in the CDR3. Unmatched junction bases numbered 6, after V lost 4 bases and J lost 7 bases. From germline, CDR1 is SGDLS and CDR2 YYNGEE. The CDR3 protein is CASSPSDRVGYTF. The CDR3 DNA is TGTGCCAGCAGCCCCTCGGACAGGGTTGGCTACACCTTC.